Presented here are 13 T cell receptor beta chains from one specimen sequenced in a study of technical replicates of blood from a handful of donors. Assay: immunoSEQ multiplex PCR; the TCRdb copy retains only in-frame clones and omits some. The sample lists approximately 100,000 clones; around 96% were seen once. Sequenced: T cells isolated from PBMCs. The source of these receptors is a human donor in good health.

V usage is TRBV27 and J usage is TRBJ2-3, with 10 nucleotides matching TRBD1. This CDR3 is built from 16 residues. Germline V gene lookup returns CDR1 MNHEY and CDR2 SMNVEV (reference sequence). J lost 3 bases, V lost 5 bases, and 8 bases had no gene match. Here the CDR3 reads CASSRPGQGHTDTQYF. DNA for the CDR3: TGTGCCAGCAGTAGACCGGGACAGGGGCATACAGATACGCAGTATTTT.

This chain links TRBV6-1 with TRBJ2-5, with a tentative D call TRBD1 (5 bases). From germline, CDR1 is MNHNS and CDR2 SASEGT. Deletions cut 3 bases from V and 4 bases from J, with 9 bases between. The CDR3 is made up of 13 amino acids. The CDR3 is CASSEYRTETQYF. CDR3 bases: TGTGCCAGCAGTGAGTACAGGACAGAGACCCAGTACTTC.

The V and J genes are TRBV6-6 and TRBJ1-4; TRBD1 matches 8 bases. V lost 6 bases to trimming and J lost 8 bases; unmatched junction nucleotides: 8. Germline V gene lookup returns CDR1 MNHNY and CDR2 SVGAGI (reference sequence). CDR3 length equals 14 residues. This CDR3 is CASSRTGGHEKLFF. The CDR3 DNA is TGTGCCAGCAGCCGAACAGGGGGACACGAAAAACTGTTTTTT.

This chain joins TRBV6-1 and TRBJ2-5; maybe TRBD2 (6 bases). The CDR3 has 15 amino acids. From germline, CDR1 is MNHNS and CDR2 SASEGT. Trimming took 2 bases from V and 6 from J, leaving 16 bases between them. In DNA, the CDR3 is TGTGCCAGCAGTGAACGGACTAAAACTTTTCAGACCCAGTACTTC. Protein sequence: CASSERTKTFQTQYF.

The rearrangement links TRBV5-1 to TRBJ2-7; TRBD2 matches at 16 bases. Per germline, CDR1 SGHRS and CDR2 YFSETQ. V was pared by 4 bases and J by 4 bases, with 14 bases of the junction left unmatched. This CDR3 contains 19 residues. The CDR3 sequence: CASSVNPGLAGGKGYEQYF. CDR3 DNA sequence: TGCGCCAGCAGCGTGAACCCGGGACTAGCGGGAGGGAAAGGATACGAGCAGTACTTC.

This rearrangement joins TRBV28 to TRBJ2-2, with 9 bases identical to TRBD1. Trimming cost V 4 bases and J 2 bases; bases outside gene matches: 8. The CDR3 sequence is 17 residues long. The germline gives CDR1 MDHEN, CDR2 SYDVKM. The CDR3 region has the DNA TGTGCCAGCAGTTCCTCCCCGGGACAGGGCAACACCGGGGAGCTGTTTTTT. Encoded protein: CASSSSPGQGNTGELFF.

This clone was counted a single time. The chain recombines TRBV5-6 with TRBJ2-2; TRBD2 agrees at 10 bases. In germline, CDR1 is SGHDT, CDR2 YYEEEE. The J segment lost 5 bases and the V segment lost 4 bases, leaving 8 bases of the junction unmatched. There are 16 residues in the CDR3. Written as DNA, the CDR3 is TGTGCCAGCAGCCTGGGGCTAGCGGGAGTAACCGGGGAGCTGTTTTTT. Its protein is CASSLGLAGVTGELFF.

The V and J genes are TRBV30 and TRBJ2-7; the match to TRBD2 covers 10 bases. The CDR3 is 12 residues long. With V trimmed by 0 bases and J by 11 bases, 4 bases remained unmatched. Germline V gene lookup returns CDR1 GTSNPN and CDR2 SVGIG (reference sequence). The DNA for the CDR3 is TGTGCCTGGAGTGTTCAGCGGGGGGGGGAGTACTTC. Amino acids: CAWSVQRGGEYF.

V is TRBV5-4 and J is TRBJ2-2; TRBD2 aligns across 8 bases. CDR3 length equals 15 residues. Germline V gives CDR1 SGHNT, CDR2 YYREEE (reference sequence). V lost 4 bases to trimming and J lost 3 bases; unmatched junction nucleotides: 5. CDR3 coding DNA: TGTGCCAGCAGCCGAGCGGGAGTTGACACCGGGGAGCTGTTTTTT. This encodes CASSRAGVDTGELFF.

The chain is built from TRBV10-3 and TRBJ2-6; D is uncertain. The CDR3 length is 15 residues. CDR1 is ENHRY, CDR2 SYGVKD, per germline. Deletions cut 0 bases from V and 0 bases from J, with 3 bases between. CDR3 protein: CAISESSSGANVLTF. The CDR3 DNA sequence: TGTGCCATCAGTGAGTCGAGCTCTGGGGCCAACGTCCTGACTTTC.

The genes are TRBV13 and TRBJ2-5; D might be TRBD1 (7 bases). The CDR3 contains 14 residues. V lost 5 bases and J 4 bases, leaving 14 bases between the germline ends. In germline, CDR1 is PRHDT, CDR2 FYEKMQ (reference sequence). CDR3 in DNA: TGTGCCAGCAGCGCGGGACAGACGAGAGAGACCCAGTACTTC. As protein: CASSAGQTRETQYF.

Written as DNA, the CDR3 is TGCAGCCCGACAGGGACCTACAATGAGCAGTTCTTC. Translated: CSPTGTYNEQFF. The chain combines TRBV29-1 with TRBJ2-1; 7 nucleotides line up with TRBD1. Per germline, CDR1 SQVTM and CDR2 ANQGSEA. The CDR3 spans 12 residues. J was trimmed by 2 bases and V by 8 bases; bases with no gene match: 3.

A note on this clone: A junction boundary mismatches the germline segment, possibly from a read error. The chain uses TRBV7-7 and TRBJ2-3; 13 bases are shared with TRBD2. The CDR3 length is 16 residues. The V gene's germline CDR1 is SSHAT and CDR2 FNYEAQ (reference sequence). CDR3 bases: TGTGCTAGCAGCAGGGGGACTAGCGGGGGCACAGATACGCAGTATTTT. Amino acid sequence: CASSRGTSGGTDTQYF.